This T cell receptor (beta chain) was sequenced for a study of technical replicates of blood from a few donors. The CDR3 consists of 14 residues. After removal of 5 bases from V and 3 bases from J, the junction contained 6 bases not matched to a gene. From germline, CDR1 is MNHEY and CDR2 SMNVEV (reference sequence). Measured with immunoSEQ multiplex PCR; TCRdb has only the in-frame clones, and not every one. The table shows approximately 97,000 clones, with about 95% occurring only once. The clonotype originates from a human donor in good health. The J gene is TRBJ1-2, the V gene TRBV27, with TRBD1 identical over 7 bases. Sequencing used T cells isolated from PBMCs. The CDR3 sequence: CASSETGPDYGYTF. The CDR3 nucleotides are TGTGCCAGCAGTGAGACAGGGCCCGACTATGGCTACACCTTC.